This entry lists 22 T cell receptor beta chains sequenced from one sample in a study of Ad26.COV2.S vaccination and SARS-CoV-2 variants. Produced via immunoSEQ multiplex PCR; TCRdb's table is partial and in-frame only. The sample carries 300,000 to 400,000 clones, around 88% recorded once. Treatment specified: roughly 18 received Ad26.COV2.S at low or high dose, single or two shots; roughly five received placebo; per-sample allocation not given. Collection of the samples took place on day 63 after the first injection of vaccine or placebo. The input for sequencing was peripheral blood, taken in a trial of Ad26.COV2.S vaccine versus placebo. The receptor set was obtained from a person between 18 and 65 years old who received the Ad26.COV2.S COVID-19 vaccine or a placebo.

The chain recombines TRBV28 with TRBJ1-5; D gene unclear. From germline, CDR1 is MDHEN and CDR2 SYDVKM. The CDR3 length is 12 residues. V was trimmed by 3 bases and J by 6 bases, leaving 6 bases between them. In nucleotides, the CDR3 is TGTGCCAGCAGTTTGCAGGCTCAGCCCCAGCATTTT. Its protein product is CASSLQAQPQHF.

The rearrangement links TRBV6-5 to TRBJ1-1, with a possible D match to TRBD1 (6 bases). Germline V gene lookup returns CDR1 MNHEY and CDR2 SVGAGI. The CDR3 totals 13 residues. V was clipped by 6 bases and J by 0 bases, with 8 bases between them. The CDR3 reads CASRRTVNTEAFF. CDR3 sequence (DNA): TGTGCCAGCAGGCGGACAGTGAACACTGAAGCTTTCTTT.

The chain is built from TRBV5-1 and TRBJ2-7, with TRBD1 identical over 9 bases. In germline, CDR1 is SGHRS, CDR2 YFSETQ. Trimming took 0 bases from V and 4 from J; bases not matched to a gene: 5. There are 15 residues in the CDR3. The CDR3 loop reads CASSLDRGLGYEQYF. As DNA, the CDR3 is TGCGCCAGCAGCTTGGACAGGGGGCTTGGGTACGAGCAGTACTTC.

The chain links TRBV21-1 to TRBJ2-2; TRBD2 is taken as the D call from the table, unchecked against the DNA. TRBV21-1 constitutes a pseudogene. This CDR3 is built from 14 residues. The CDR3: CASSKAGEVGELFF. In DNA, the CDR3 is TGTGCCAGCAGCAAAGCGGGAGAGGTCGGGGAGCTGTTTTTT.

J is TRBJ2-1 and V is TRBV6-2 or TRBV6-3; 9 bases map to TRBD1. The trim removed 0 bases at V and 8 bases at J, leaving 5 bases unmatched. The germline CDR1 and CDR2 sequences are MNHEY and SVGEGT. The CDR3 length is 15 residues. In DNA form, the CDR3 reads TGTGCCAGCAGTTACTCGATGGGACAGGGAGATGAGCAGTTCTTC. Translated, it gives CASSYSMGQGDEQFF.

CDR3 sequence reads: CASSQPPYEQYF. The CDR3 DNA reads TGTGCCAGCAGCCAGCCTCCCTACGAGCAGTACTTC. This chain joins TRBV3-1 (or the pseudogene TRBV3-2) and TRBJ2-7; D ambiguous. From germline, CDR1 is LGHDT and CDR2 YNNKEL (reference sequence). This CDR3 is 12 amino acids long. Trimming cost V 3 bases and J 2 bases, with 5 bases left between them.

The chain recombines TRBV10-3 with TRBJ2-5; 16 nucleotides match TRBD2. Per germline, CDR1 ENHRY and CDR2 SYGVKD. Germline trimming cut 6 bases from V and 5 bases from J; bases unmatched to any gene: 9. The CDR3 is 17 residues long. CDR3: CAISAGLAGGPTETQYF. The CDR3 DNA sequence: TGTGCCATCAGCGCGGGACTAGCGGGAGGGCCGACGGAGACCCAGTACTTC.

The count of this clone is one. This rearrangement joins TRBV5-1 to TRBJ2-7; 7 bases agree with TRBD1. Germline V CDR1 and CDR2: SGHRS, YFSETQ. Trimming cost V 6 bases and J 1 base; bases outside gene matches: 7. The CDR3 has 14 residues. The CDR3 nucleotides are TGCGCCAGCAACCCGACAGGGTCATCCTACGAGCAGTACTTC. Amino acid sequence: CASNPTGSSYEQYF.

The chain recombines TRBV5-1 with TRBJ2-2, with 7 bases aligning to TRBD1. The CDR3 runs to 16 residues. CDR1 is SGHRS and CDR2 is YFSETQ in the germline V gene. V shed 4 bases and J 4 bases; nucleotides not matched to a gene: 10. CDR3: CASSNTGESITGELFF. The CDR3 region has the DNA TGCGCCAGCAGCAACACAGGGGAAAGTATCACCGGGGAGCTGTTTTTT.

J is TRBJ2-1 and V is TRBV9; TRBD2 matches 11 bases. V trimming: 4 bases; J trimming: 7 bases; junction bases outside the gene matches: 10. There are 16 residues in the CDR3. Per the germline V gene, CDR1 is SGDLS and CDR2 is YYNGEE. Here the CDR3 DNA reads TGTGCCAGCAGCTCTAGCGGGAGGAGGGCGGGAAATGAGCAGTTCTTC. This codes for CASSSSGRRAGNEQFF.

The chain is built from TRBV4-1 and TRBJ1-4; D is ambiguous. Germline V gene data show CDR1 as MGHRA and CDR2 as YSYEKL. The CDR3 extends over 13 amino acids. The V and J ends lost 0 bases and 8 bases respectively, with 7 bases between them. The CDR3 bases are TGCGCCAGCAGCCAAGATGGGGTCGAAAAACTGTTTTTT. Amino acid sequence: CASSQDGVEKLFF.

CDR3 protein: CASSVTSGGLTDTQYF. In DNA form, the CDR3 reads TGCGCCAGCAGTGTGACTAGCGGGGGCCTCACAGATACGCAGTATTTT. The J gene is TRBJ2-3, the V gene TRBV10-1; 12 bases match TRBD2. Trimming cost V 4 bases and J 2 bases; bases outside gene matches: 4. Germline CDR1 is WNHNN and CDR2 is SYGVQD (reference sequence). This CDR3 is 16 amino acids long.

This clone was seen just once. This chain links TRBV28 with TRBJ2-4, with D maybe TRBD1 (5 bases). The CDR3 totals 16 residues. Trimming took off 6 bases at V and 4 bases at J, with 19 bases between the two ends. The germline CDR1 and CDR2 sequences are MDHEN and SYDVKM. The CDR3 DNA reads TGTGCCAGCAGCTCCATCGAAGTGAGACAGAAAAACATTCAGTACTTC. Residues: CASSSIEVRQKNIQYF. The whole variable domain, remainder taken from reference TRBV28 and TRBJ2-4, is DVKVTQSSRYLVKRTGEKVFLECVQDMDHENMFWYRQDPGLGLRLIYFSYDVKMKEKGDIPEGYSVSREKKERFSLILESASTNQTSMYLCASSSIEVRQKNIQYFGAGTRLSVL.

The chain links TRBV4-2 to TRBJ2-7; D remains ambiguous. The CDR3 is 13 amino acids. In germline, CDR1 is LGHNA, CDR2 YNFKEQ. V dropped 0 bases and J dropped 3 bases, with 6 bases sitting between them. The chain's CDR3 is CASSQEAVYEQYF. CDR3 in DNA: TGTGCCAGCAGCCAAGAAGCTGTCTACGAGCAGTACTTC.

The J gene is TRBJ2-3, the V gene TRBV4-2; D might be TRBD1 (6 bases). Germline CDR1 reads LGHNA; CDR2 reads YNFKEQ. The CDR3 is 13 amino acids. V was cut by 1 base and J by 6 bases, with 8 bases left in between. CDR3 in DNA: TGTGCCAGCAGCCAAGTGGGGGCCGATACGCAGTATTTT. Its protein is CASSQVGADTQYF.

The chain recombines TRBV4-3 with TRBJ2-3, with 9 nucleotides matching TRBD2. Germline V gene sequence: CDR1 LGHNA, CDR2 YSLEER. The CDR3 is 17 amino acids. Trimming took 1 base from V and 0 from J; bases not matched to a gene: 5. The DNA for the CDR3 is TGCGCCAGCAGCCAAGGGACTCTAGCGGGAAGCACAGATACGCAGTATTTT. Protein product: CASSQGTLAGSTDTQYF.

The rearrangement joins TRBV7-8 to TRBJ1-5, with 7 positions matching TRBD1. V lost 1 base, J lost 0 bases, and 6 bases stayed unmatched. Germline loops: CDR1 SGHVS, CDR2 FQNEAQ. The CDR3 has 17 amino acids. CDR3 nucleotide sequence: TGTGCCAGCAGCTTAGTGGGACAGACAGATAGCAATCAGCCCCAGCATTTT. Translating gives CASSLVGQTDSNQPQHF.

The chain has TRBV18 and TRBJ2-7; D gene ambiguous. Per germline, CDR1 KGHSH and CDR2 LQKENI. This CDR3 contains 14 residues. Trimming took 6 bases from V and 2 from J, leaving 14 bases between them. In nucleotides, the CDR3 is TGTGCCAGCTCTCCGCCCGGGCGAACCTACGAGCAGTACTTC. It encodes CASSPPGRTYEQYF.

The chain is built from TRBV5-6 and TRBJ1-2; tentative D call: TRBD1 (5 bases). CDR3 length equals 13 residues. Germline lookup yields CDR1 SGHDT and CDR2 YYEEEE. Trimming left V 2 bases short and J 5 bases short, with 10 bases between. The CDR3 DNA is TGTGCCAGCAGCTTTGGGACTCCTTATGGCTACACCTTC. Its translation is CASSFGTPYGYTF. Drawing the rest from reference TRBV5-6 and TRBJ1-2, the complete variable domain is DAGVTQSPTHLIKTRGQQVTLRCSPKSGHDTVSWYQQALGQGPQFIFQYYEEEERQRGNFPDRFSGHQFPNYSSELNVNALLLGDSALYLCASSFGTPYGYTFGSGTRLTVV.

This chain's CDR3 is CASSLEGSSGANVLTF. CDR3 coding DNA: TGTGCCAGCAGCTTAGAGGGGAGCTCTGGGGCCAACGTCCTGACTTTC. The chain joins TRBV7-2 to TRBJ2-6; D tentatively fits TRBD1 or TRBD2 (5 bases each). Germline CDR1 SGHTA, CDR2 FQGNSA. This CDR3 has 16 residues. V was trimmed by 1 base and J by 0 bases, leaving 7 bases between them. The full variable domain, its missing parts supplied by reference TRBV7-2 and TRBJ2-6, is GAGVSQSPSNKVTEKGKDVELRCDPISGHTALYWYRQSLGQGLEFLIYFQGNSAPDKSGLPSDRFSAERTGGSVSTLTIQRTQQEDSAVYLCASSLEGSSGANVLTFGAGSRLTVL.

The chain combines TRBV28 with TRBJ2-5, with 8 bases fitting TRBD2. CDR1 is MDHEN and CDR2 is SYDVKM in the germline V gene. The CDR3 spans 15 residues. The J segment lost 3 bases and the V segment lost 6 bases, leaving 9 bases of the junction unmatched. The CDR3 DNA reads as TGTGCCAGCAGCCTGTGGGCGGGGGGCAAAGAGACCCAGTACTTC. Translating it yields CASSLWAGGKETQYF.

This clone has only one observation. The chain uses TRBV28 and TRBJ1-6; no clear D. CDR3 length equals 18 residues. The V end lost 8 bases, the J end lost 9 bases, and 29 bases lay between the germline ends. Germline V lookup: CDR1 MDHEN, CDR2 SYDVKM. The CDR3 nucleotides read TGTGCCAGCGGATTTAACCCTTTCGTCGGGCCTACGAGTTCACCCCTCCACTTT. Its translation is CASGFNPFVGPTSSPLHF.